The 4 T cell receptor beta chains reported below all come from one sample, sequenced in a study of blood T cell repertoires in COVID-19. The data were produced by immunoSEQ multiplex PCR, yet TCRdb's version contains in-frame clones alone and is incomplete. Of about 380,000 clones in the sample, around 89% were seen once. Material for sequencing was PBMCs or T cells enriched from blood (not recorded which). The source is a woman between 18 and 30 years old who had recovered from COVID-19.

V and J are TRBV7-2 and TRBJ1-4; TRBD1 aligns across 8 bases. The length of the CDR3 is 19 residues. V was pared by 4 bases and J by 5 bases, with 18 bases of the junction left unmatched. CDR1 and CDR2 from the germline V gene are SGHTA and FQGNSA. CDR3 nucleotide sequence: TGTGCCAGCAGCTCCATGAGGTTGGGCAGGGGGCAAAACAATGAAAAACTGTTTTTT. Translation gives CASSSMRLGRGQNNEKLFF.

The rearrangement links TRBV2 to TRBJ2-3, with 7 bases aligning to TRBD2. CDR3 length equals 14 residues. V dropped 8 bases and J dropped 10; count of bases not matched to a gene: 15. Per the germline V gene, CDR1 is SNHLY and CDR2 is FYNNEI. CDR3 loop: CASVPRDYAPAQYF. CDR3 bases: TGTGCCAGCGTGCCCCGGGACTACGCCCCGGCGCAGTATTTT.

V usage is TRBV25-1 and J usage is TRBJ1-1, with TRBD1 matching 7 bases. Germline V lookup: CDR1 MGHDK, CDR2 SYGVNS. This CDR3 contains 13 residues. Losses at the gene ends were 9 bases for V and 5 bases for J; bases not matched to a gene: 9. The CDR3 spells CASRQGLSTEAFF. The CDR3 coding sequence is TGTGCCAGTAGACAGGGCTTGAGTACTGAAGCTTTCTTT.

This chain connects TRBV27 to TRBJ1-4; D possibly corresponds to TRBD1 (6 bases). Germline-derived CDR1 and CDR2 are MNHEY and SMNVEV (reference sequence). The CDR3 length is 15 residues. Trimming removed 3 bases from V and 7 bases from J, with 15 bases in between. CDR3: CASSFSRGGGEKLFF. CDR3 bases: TGTGCCAGCAGTTTTAGCAGGGGCGGTGGTGAAAAACTGTTTTTT.